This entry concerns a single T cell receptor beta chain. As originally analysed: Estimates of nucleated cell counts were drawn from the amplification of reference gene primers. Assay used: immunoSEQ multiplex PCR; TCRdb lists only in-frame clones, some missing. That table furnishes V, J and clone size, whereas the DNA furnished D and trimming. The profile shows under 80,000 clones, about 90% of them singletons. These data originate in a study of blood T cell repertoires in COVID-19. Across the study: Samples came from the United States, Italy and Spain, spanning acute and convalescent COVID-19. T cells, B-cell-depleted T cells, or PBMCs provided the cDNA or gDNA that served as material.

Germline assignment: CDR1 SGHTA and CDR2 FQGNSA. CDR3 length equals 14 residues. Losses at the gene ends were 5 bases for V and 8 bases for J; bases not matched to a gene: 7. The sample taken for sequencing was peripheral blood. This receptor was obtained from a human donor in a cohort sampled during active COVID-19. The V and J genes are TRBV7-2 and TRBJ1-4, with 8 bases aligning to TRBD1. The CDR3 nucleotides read TGTGCCAGCAGCCCCGGGACAGGTCCAGAAAAACTGTTTTTT. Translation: CASSPGTGPEKLFF. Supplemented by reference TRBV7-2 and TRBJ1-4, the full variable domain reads GAGVSQSPSNKVTEKGKDVELRCDPISGHTALYWYRQSLGQGLEFLIYFQGNSAPDKSGLPSDRFSAERTGGSVSTLTIQRTQQEDSAVYLCASSPGTGPEKLFFGSGTQLSVL.